This T cell receptor beta chain was sequenced in a study of a mutant IDH1 vaccine in newly diagnosed glioma. This table comes from immunoSEQ multiplex PCR, and its TCRdb copy is limited to in-frame clones, with some not included. The repertoire includes around 39,000 clones, 65% to 85% of them detected once, and 2.4% sits in the top ten. V was pared by 5 bases and J by 8 bases, with 7 bases of the junction left unmatched. This CDR3 contains 14 residues. CDR1 SGHRS and CDR2 YFSETQ come from the germline V gene. Time point meaning: week 23, last vaccination. Vaccination comprised doses that each held 300 ug of mutant IDH1 20-mer peptide, plus topical imiquimod. Comments on this clone: The antigen is undetermined.

This clonotype originated in a woman aged 18-35 years with glioma. Some clones in this sample may be carry-over from other donors' samples. The source was PBMCs, collected from a glioma patient whose treatment included an IDH1 peptide vaccine. The chain employs TRBV5-1 and TRBJ1-4, with 9 bases lining up with TRBD1. For the CDR3, the DNA is TGCGCCAGCAGACGGGGACAGGGAGGCGAAAAACTGTTTTTT. The encoded protein is CASRRGQGGEKLFF.